This T cell receptor beta chain was observed in a study of blood T cell repertoires in COVID-19. This clone appeared a single time. In the original workflow: Researchers report that nucleated cell counts were estimated from reference gene primer amplification. Here immunoSEQ multiplex PCR was the method, and the copy in TCRdb shows in-frame clones only, minus some. The DNA gave D and trimming, while V, J and clone size come from that table. Of approximately 97,000 clones in the sample, approximately 78% were seen once. V was pared by 7 bases and J by 10 bases, with 19 bases between. Per germline, CDR1 KGHDR and CDR2 SFDVKD. The CDR3 runs 14 residues.

V usage is TRBV24-1 and J usage is TRBJ2-1, with D possibly being TRBD1 (5 bases). This sequence originates from a man in his fifties or sixties with active or convalescent COVID-19. Sequencing input: peripheral blood. The CDR3 sequence is CATSPPGQRNEQFF. Written as DNA, the CDR3 is TGTGCCACCAGCCCCCCAGGGCAGAGGAACGAGCAGTTCTTC.